The clone carrying this T cell receptor (beta chain) appeared a few times. TCRdb ran MiXCR on the PCR reads and lists one entry per CDR3 protein. Of some 91,000 distinct CDR3 sequences in the sample, around 24% were seen once. This entry belongs to a study of molecular identifiers for immune sequencing clone quantification. The wider study: In replicates, RNA from roughly 20,000 or 100,000 naive CD8 cells was split five ways, four sequenced.

CDR3 size: 15 residues. Trimming took off 0 bases at V and 5 bases at J, with 14 bases between the two ends. Germline CDR1 DFQATT, CDR2 SNEGSKA (reference sequence). The TCR sequence derives from a human donor in good health. Some libraries in this study had Jurkat cell RNA spiked in. V and J are TRBV20-1 and TRBJ1-5; maybe TRBD1 (5 bases). Sequences were obtained from naive CD8+ T cells from blood, with Jurkat cell RNA spiked in. Subset denoted: FACS-sorted CD8+CD4-CCR7+CD45RA+ naive T cells. The CDR3 DNA reads as TGCAGTGCTAGAGATGCAGCAGGGTGGGATCAGCCCCAGCATTTT. This gives the protein CSARDAAGWDQPQHF.